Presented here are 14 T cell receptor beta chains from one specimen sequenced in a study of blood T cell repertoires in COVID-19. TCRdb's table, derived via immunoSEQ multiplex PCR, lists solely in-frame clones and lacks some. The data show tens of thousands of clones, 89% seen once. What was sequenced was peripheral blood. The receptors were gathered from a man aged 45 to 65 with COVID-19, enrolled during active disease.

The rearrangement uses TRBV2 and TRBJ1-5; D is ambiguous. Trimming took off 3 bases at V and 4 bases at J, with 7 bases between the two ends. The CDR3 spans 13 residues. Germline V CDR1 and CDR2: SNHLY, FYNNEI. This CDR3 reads CASSEWQNQPQHF. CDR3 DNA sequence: TGTGCCAGCAGTGAGTGGCAGAATCAGCCCCAGCATTTT.

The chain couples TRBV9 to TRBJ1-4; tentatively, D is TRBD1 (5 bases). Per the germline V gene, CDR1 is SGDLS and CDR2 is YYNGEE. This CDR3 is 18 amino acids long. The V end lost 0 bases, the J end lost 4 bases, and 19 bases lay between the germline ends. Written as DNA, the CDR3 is TGTGCCAGCAGCGTAGGGATATCGGGGGGAGGAATTAATGAAAAACTGTTTTTT. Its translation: CASSVGISGGGINEKLFF.

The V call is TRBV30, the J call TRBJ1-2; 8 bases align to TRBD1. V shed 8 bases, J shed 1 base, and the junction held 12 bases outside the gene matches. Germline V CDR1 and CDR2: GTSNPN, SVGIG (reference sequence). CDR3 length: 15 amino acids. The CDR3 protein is CAHLIWTGINYGYTF. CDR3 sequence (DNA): TGTGCCCACCTTATTTGGACAGGGATTAACTATGGCTACACCTTC.

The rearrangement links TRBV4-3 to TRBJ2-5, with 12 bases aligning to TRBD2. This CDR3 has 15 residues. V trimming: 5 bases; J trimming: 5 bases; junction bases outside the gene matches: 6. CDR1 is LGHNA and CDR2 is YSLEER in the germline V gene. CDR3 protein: CASSSGLAGLETQYF. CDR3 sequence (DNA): TGCGCCAGCAGCTCTGGACTAGCGGGGCTGGAGACCCAGTACTTC.

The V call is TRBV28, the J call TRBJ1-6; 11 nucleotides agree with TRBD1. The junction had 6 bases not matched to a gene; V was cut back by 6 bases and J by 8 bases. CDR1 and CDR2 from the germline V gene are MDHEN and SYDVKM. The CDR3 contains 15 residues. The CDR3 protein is CASSSPGQGDSPLHF. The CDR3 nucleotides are TGTGCCAGCAGCTCCCCGGGACAGGGGGATTCACCCCTCCACTTT.

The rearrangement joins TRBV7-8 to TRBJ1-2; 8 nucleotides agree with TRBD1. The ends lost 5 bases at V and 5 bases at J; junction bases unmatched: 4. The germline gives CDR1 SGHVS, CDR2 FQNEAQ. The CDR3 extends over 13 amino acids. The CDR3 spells CASSPRGQYGYTF. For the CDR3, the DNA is TGTGCCAGCAGCCCCAGGGGGCAGTATGGCTACACCTTC.

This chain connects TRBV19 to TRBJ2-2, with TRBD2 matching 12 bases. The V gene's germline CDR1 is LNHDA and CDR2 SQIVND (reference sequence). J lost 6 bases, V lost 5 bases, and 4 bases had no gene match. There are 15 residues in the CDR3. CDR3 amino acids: CASSRLAGVAGELFF. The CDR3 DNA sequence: TGTGCCAGTAGTCGACTAGCGGGGGTTGCCGGGGAGCTGTTTTTT.

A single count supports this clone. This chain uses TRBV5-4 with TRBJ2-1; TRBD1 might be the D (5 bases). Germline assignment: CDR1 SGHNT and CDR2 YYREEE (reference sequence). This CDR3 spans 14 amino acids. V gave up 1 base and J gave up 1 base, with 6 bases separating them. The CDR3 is CASSLQGSYNEQFF. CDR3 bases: TGTGCCAGCAGCTTGCAGGGTTCCTACAATGAGCAGTTCTTC.

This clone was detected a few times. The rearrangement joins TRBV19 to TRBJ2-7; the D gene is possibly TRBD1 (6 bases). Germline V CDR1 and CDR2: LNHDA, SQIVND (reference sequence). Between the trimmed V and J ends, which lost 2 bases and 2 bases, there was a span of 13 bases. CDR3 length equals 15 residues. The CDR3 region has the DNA TGTGCCAGTAGTATAAAACTACAGGGAACCTACGAGCAGTACTTC. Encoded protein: CASSIKLQGTYEQYF.

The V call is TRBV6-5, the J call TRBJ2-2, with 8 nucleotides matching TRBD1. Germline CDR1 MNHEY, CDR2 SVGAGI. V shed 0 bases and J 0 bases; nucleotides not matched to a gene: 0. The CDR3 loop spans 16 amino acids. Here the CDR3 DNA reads TGTGCCAGCAGTTACTCGGACAGGGCGAACACCGGGGAGCTGTTTTTT. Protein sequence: CASSYSDRANTGELFF.

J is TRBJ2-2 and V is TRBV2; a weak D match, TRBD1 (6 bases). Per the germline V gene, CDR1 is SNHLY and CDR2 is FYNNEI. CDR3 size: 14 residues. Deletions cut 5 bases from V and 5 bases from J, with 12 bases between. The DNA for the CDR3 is TGTGCCAGCAGTACTACAGGGTTTACCGGGGAGCTGTTTTTT. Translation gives CASSTTGFTGELFF.

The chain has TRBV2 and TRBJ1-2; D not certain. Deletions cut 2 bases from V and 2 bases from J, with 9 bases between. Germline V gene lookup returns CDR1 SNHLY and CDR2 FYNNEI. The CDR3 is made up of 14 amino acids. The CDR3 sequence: CASSENNSNYGYTF. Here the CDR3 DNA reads TGTGCCAGCAGTGAAAATAACTCGAACTATGGCTACACCTTC.

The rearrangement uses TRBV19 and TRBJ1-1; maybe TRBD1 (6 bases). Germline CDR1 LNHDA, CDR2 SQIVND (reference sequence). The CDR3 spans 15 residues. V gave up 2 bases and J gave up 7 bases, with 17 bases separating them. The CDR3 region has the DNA TGTGCCAGTAGTATAAAGGACGGGGGGCCGAATGAAGCTTTCTTT. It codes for CASSIKDGGPNEAFF.

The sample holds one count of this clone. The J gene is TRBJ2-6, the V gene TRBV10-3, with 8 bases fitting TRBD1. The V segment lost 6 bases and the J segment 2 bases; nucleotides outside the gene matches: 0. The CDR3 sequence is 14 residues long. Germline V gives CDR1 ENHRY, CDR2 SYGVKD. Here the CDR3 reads CAIRTGAGANVLTF. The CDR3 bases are TGTGCCATCAGGACAGGGGCTGGGGCCAACGTCCTGACTTTC.